Following are 22 T cell receptor beta chains from one sample sequenced in a study of shared clonotypes between healthy human individuals. Clones were sequenced by immunoSEQ multiplex PCR, and TCRdb holds only the in-frame ones, with some missing. The data show over a million clones, approximately 70% seen once. Sequenced material: memory CD4+ T cells sorted from blood. Noted subset: CD45RA-negative fraction. Source of these receptors: a man younger than 35 in good health.

The chain uses TRBV7-9 and TRBJ2-2; D tentatively reads TRBD1 or TRBD2 (5 bases each). CDR1 SEHNR and CDR2 FQNEAQ come from the germline V gene (reference sequence). This CDR3 contains 15 residues. V was clipped by 6 bases and J by 2 bases, with 13 bases between them. The CDR3 DNA follows: TGTGCCAGCAGGGACCGGGACCTAAACACCGGGGAGCTGTTTTTT. It codes for CASRDRDLNTGELFF. Complete variable domain (other parts from reference TRBV7-9 and TRBJ2-2): DTGVSQNPRHKITKRGQNVTFRCDPISEHNRLYWYRQTLGQGPEFLTYFQNEAQLEKSRLLSDRFSAERPKGSFSTLEIQRTEQGDSAMYLCASRDRDLNTGELFFGEGSRLTVL.

The count of this clone is one. In the same sample, other DNA sequences code for this CDR3. The chain combines TRBV19 with TRBJ2-1; 7 bases are shared with TRBD1. Germline lookup yields CDR1 LNHDA and CDR2 SQIVND (reference sequence). Losses at the gene ends were 6 bases for V and 0 bases for J; bases not matched to a gene: 2. CDR3 length equals 14 residues. The CDR3 DNA sequence: TGTGCCAGTAGCGCAGGGGGCTCCTACAATGAGCAGTTCTTC. Translating gives CASSAGGSYNEQFF.

The genes are TRBV7-2 and TRBJ2-5; D is unresolved. Germline-derived CDR1 and CDR2 are SGHTA and FQGNSA. Between the trimmed V and J ends, which lost 1 base and 2 bases, there was a span of 5 bases. This CDR3 is built from 13 residues. This CDR3 reads CASSLVTQETQYF. The CDR3 nucleotides read TGTGCCAGCAGCTTAGTAACGCAAGAGACCCAGTACTTC.

This clone was detected only a few times. This chain joins TRBV6-6 and TRBJ1-5, with a tentative D call TRBD1 (5 bases). The CDR3 is 12 residues long. V was trimmed by 10 bases and J by 5 bases, leaving 12 bases between them. Germline lookup yields CDR1 MNHNY and CDR2 SVGAGI (reference sequence). CDR3 nucleotides: TGTGCCACCCTGGGGGGGGATCAGCCCCAGCATTTT. It yields the protein CATLGGDQPQHF.

V gene TRBV29-1 combines with J gene TRBJ2-7, with D possibly TRBD2 on 5 matching bases. This CDR3 has 12 residues. Germline V gene lookup returns CDR1 SQVTM and CDR2 ANQGSEA. Trimming took 5 bases from V and 7 from J, leaving 15 bases between them. CDR3 nucleotide sequence: TGCAGCGTTCTAGCTGGAACCAGAGAGCAGTACTTC. It translates to CSVLAGTREQYF.

This chain links TRBV28 with TRBJ2-4; D call uncertain. The CDR3 covers 17 residues. Trimming pared 3 bases from V and 0 bases from J, leaving 15 bases between. The germline gives CDR1 MDHEN, CDR2 SYDVKM. This chain's CDR3 is CASSFGSPQRAKNIQYF. The CDR3 DNA follows: TGTGCCAGCAGTTTTGGTTCCCCACAAAGAGCCAAAAACATTCAGTACTTC.

The rearrangement joins TRBV12-5 to TRBJ2-1; D is possibly TRBD1 or TRBD2 (5 bases each). V was trimmed by 5 bases and J by 4 bases, leaving 12 bases between them. Germline V gene lookup returns CDR1 LGHNT and CDR2 FRNRAP. The CDR3 has 14 amino acids. CDR3 coding DNA: TGTGCTAGTGGTCACGGGACGCGGTACAATGAGCAGTTCTTC. Translating gives CASGHGTRYNEQFF.

The gene calls are TRBV10-3 and TRBJ1-1; 8 bases map to TRBD1. This CDR3 is 14 amino acids long. The J segment lost 5 bases and the V segment lost 11 bases, leaving 13 bases of the junction unmatched. Per germline, CDR1 ENHRY and CDR2 SYGVKD. The CDR3 nucleotides read TGTGCCGCAAACCAGGGGGCGCGAGGGACTGAAGCTTTCTTT. Translation gives CAANQGARGTEAFF.

The CDR3, as DNA: TGTGCCAGCAGCCCCGGCCAGGGGTATCAGCCCCAGCATTTT. Its protein product is CASSPGQGYQPQHF. The gene calls are TRBV11-2 and TRBJ1-5; TRBD1 might be the D (6 bases). The CDR3 is made up of 14 amino acids. The ends were cut back, 5 bases at V and 5 bases at J, with 13 bases in the middle. The germline V gene encodes CDR1 SGHAT and CDR2 FQNNGV.

CDR3: CASPPRSGPYNEQFF. For the CDR3, the DNA is TGTGCCAGCCCTCCCAGGAGCGGGCCATACAATGAGCAGTTCTTC. J is TRBJ2-1 and V is TRBV28, with D maybe TRBD2 (6 bases). Germline V CDR1 and CDR2: MDHEN, SYDVKM. This CDR3 region has 15 residues. Trimming took off 8 bases at V and 4 bases at J, with 18 bases between the two ends.

The rearrangement links TRBV4-1 to TRBJ1-3, with D possibly being TRBD1 (5 bases). V was trimmed by 2 bases and J by 0 bases, leaving 8 bases between them. Germline assignment: CDR1 MGHRA and CDR2 YSYEKL. The CDR3 has 15 residues. The CDR3 DNA follows: TGCGCCAGCAGCCAATCGACAGTCTCTGGAAACACCATATATTTT. This translates into CASSQSTVSGNTIYF.

The rearrangement joins TRBV27 to TRBJ1-3; a weak D match, TRBD1 (5 bases). CDR3 size: 14 residues. Trimming stripped 5 bases from V and 2 bases from J, with 10 bases between. Germline values: CDR1 MNHEY, CDR2 SMNVEV (reference sequence). The CDR3 DNA reads TGTGCCAGCAGTCCGCAGGGAGCTGGAAACACCATATATTTT. It encodes CASSPQGAGNTIYF.

The chain has TRBV7-8 and TRBJ2-1; D is possibly TRBD2 (5 bases). Trimming removed 1 base from V and 7 bases from J, with 8 bases in between. CDR3 length equals 13 residues. Germline loops: CDR1 SGHVS, CDR2 FQNEAQ. This CDR3 is CASSLEAANEQFF. In DNA form, the CDR3 reads TGTGCCAGCAGCTTAGAAGCGGCTAATGAGCAGTTCTTC.

The chain uses TRBV4-1 and TRBJ2-2; D is possibly TRBD1 (5 bases). V lost 0 bases, J lost 1 base, and 9 bases lay in between. The CDR3 has 16 amino acids. Germline values: CDR1 MGHRA, CDR2 YSYEKL. The CDR3 protein is CASSQDGTGNTGELFF. As DNA, the CDR3 is TGCGCCAGCAGCCAAGATGGCACAGGGAACACCGGGGAGCTGTTTTTT.

The V call is TRBV11-2, the J call TRBJ2-7; 7 bases are shared with TRBD1. The V gene end was trimmed by 1 base and the J gene end by 2 bases; junction bases not matched to a gene: 5. The CDR3 totals 15 residues. In germline, CDR1 is SGHAT, CDR2 FQNNGV. CDR3 residues: CASSLGAGTAYEQYF. The CDR3, as DNA: TGTGCCAGCAGCTTAGGTGCTGGGACAGCCTACGAGCAGTACTTC.

The rearrangement links TRBV7-2 to TRBJ2-1; possibly TRBD1 for D (6 bases). From germline, CDR1 is SGHTA and CDR2 FQGNSA. The CDR3 is made up of 12 amino acids. The V gene lost 3 bases and the J gene lost 15 bases, with 15 bases spanning the gap. CDR3 residues: CASSLVQGDLFF. As DNA, the CDR3 is TGTGCCAGCAGCTTGGTACAGGGAGATCTGTTCTTC.

This clone was seen a single time. V usage is TRBV5-1 and J usage is TRBJ1-3; a weak D match, TRBD1 (5 bases). The CDR3 length is 15 residues. Trimming left V 3 bases short and J 4 bases short, with 14 bases between. The V gene's germline CDR1 is SGHRS and CDR2 YFSETQ. The DNA for the CDR3 is TGCGCCAGCAGCTCAAATGGGGGAGCGGGAAACACCATATATTTT. Its translation is CASSSNGGAGNTIYF.

Only a few counts were recorded for this clone. Other DNA sequences in this sample translate to the same CDR3. The V gene is TRBV7-9, the J gene TRBJ1-2, with 7 bases lining up with TRBD1. The V and J ends lost 2 bases and 7 bases, in that order; junction bases with no gene match: 4. Germline values: CDR1 SEHNR, CDR2 FQNEAQ (reference sequence). The CDR3 has 13 residues. This chain's CDR3 is CASSLLQGGGYTF. CDR3 in DNA: TGTGCCAGCAGCTTACTTCAGGGGGGTGGCTACACCTTC.

On this clone itself: Other DNA sequences in the sample encode the same CDR3. This rearrangement joins TRBV5-1 to TRBJ1-5; 7 bases fit TRBD1. Germline V gene sequence: CDR1 SGHRS, CDR2 YFSETQ. J was trimmed by 7 bases and V by 4 bases; bases with no gene match: 8. The CDR3 is 14 amino acids. The CDR3 here is CASSLTGAGQPQHF. As DNA, the CDR3 is TGCGCCAGCAGCCTAACAGGGGCAGGACAGCCCCAGCATTTT.

The rearrangement uses TRBV11-2 and TRBJ1-1; D is ambiguous. Per the germline V gene, CDR1 is SGHAT and CDR2 is FQNNGV. Trimming took 6 bases from V and 1 from J, leaving 15 bases between them. CDR3 length: 15 amino acids. CDR3 coding DNA: TGTGCCAGCAGACCGCAGGCCGTCGGGAACACTGAAGCTTTCTTT. As protein: CASRPQAVGNTEAFF. Looking up the rest from reference TRBV11-2 and TRBJ1-1 gives the full variable domain: EAGVAQSPRYKIIEKRQSVAFWCNPISGHATLYWYQQILGQGPKLLIQFQNNGVVDDSQLPKDRFSAERLKGVDSTLKIQPAKLEDSAVYLCASRPQAVGNTEAFFGQGTRLTVV.

V is TRBV9 and J is TRBJ1-2; 10 bases are shared with TRBD1. Germline trimming cut 3 bases from V and 0 bases from J; bases unmatched to any gene: 2. This CDR3 is built from 15 residues. Germline V gene lookup returns CDR1 SGDLS and CDR2 YYNGEE. The CDR3 region is CASSGGTGANYGYTF. The CDR3 nucleotides are TGTGCCAGCAGCGGGGGGACAGGGGCTAACTATGGCTACACCTTC.

The chain has TRBV28 and TRBJ1-1, with D possibly matching TRBD1 (5 bases). V lost 5 bases and J lost 8, with 12 bases in between. CDR1 and CDR2 (germline): MDHEN, SYDVKM. The CDR3 is 12 residues long. The CDR3 nucleotides are TGTGCCAGCAGTCTGCGACAGCTGGAAGCTTTCTTT. Its protein product is CASSLRQLEAFF.